A selection of T cell receptor beta chains follows, all from one sample in a study of blood T cell repertoires in COVID-19. TCRdb keeps only in-frame clones here, not all; method: immunoSEQ multiplex PCR. In the table there are 200,000 to 250,000 clones, over 75% of which are singletons. The sequenced material came from peripheral blood. The receptors here all came from a human donor in a cohort sampled during active COVID-19. CDR3s include the opening cysteine and the closing phenylalanine or tryptophan. The D gene is left open where the match is weak. Rows may omit the clone size; those that give it use once, few, many or a size class.

J gene | V gene | clone size | D gene | CDR3 protein | CDR3 DNA
TRBJ1-5 | TRBV27 | . | . | CASSSYRDISNQPQHF | TGTGCCAGCAGTTCGTACAGAGACATTAGCAATCAGCCCCAGCATTTT
TRBJ2-5 | TRBV4-1 | . | . | CASSQDRGGWETQYF | TGCGCCAGCAGCCAAGATAGAGGTGGCTGGGAGACCCAGTACTTC
TRBJ1-5 | TRBV19 | . | . | CASSIGLSYSNQPQHF | TGTGCCAGTAGTATAGGGCTCTCATATAGCAATCAGCCCCAGCATTTT
TRBJ1-4 | TRBV19 | . | . | CASSIERTNEKLFF | TGTGCCAGTAGTATAGAGCGAACGAATGAAAAACTGTTTTTT
TRBJ2-1 | TRBV9 | . | TRBD2 | CASSVLSSGSNEQFF | TGTGCCAGCAGCGTATTATCTAGCGGGAGTAATGAGCAGTTCTTC
TRBJ1-2 | TRBV11-2 | many | . | CASSLVVRAGAYGYTF | TGTGCCAGCAGCTTAGTGGTGAGGGCCGGCGCCTATGGCTACACCTTC
TRBJ1-2 | TRBV6-2/TRBV6-3 | . | . | CASSTDRSDYTF | TGTGCCAGCAGTACGGACAGAAGCGACTACACCTTC
TRBJ2-7 | TRBV29-1 | once | . | CSAGEIGEQYF | TGCAGCGCCGGGGAGATAGGGGAGCAGTACTTC
TRBJ2-7 | TRBV19 | . | . | CASSVSRISSYEQYF | TGTGCCAGTAGTGTCTCCAGGATAAGCTCCTACGAGCAGTACTTC
TRBJ2-3 | TRBV14 | . | TRBD1 | CASKGQAGDTQYF | TGTGCCAGCAAGGGACAGGCGGGAGATACGCAGTATTTT
TRBJ2-3 | TRBV15 | . | . | CATSRARLRSTDTQYF | TGTGCCACCAGCAGAGCTCGATTGCGGAGCACAGATACGCAGTATTTT
TRBJ2-7 | TRBV7-9 | . | . | CASSFRKDSLLAYEQYF | TGTGCCAGCAGCTTCCGGAAAGATAGCCTACTGGCCTACGAGCAGTACTTC
TRBJ2-2 | TRBV24-1 | . | TRBD1 | CATTTLKGQGHGELFF | TGTGCCACCACCACCCTCAAGGGACAGGGTCACGGGGAGCTGTTTTTT
TRBJ1-2 | TRBV28 | . | . | CASSLQRGAYGYTF | TGTGCCAGCAGCCTTCAACGGGGGGCGTATGGCTACACCTTC
TRBJ2-7 | TRBV6-5 | . | TRBD1 | CASSYSRQGGSYEQYF | TGTGCCAGCAGTTACTCCCGACAGGGGGGCTCCTACGAGCAGTACTTC
TRBJ2-3 | TRBV6-6 | . | TRBD2 | CASSRTSGSSDTQYF | TGTGCCAGCAGCCGGACTAGCGGGAGTTCAGATACGCAGTATTTT
TRBJ2-3 | TRBV30 | . | . | CAWAPVAGKDTQYF | TGTGCCTGGGCCCCGGTGGCGGGCAAGGATACGCAGTATTTT
TRBJ1-4 | TRBV6-6 | . | . | CASSYVAEINEKLFF | TGTGCCAGCAGTTATGTAGCAGAAATTAATGAAAAACTGTTTTTT
TRBJ1-6 | TRBV2 | many | . | CANRGSRGNSPLHF | TGTGCCAATAGGGGGTCACGGGGCAATTCACCCCTCCACTTT
TRBJ2-4 | TRBV7-2 | . | . | CASTLVTGSPGDIQYF | TGTGCCAGCACCTTGGTGACAGGGTCGCCGGGGGACATTCAGTACTTC
TRBJ1-1 | TRBV24-1 | few | . | CATSDLDEAFF | TGTGCCACCAGTGATCTAGATGAAGCTTTCTTT
TRBJ1-1 | TRBV5-5 | . | . | CASSPTGYTEAFF | TGTGCCAGCAGCCCGACAGGATACACTGAAGCTTTCTTT
TRBJ2-1 | TRBV6-6 | once | TRBD2 | CASSSGRYTGTSGSYNEQFF | TGTGCCAGCAGCTCAGGAAGGTATACCGGGACTAGCGGGAGTTACAATGAGCAGTTCTTC
TRBJ2-1 | TRBV6-5 | . | . | CASSYRQGLAYNEQFF | TGTGCCAGCAGTTACCGACAAGGACTGGCCTACAATGAGCAGTTCTTC
TRBJ2-3 | TRBV7-2 | . | . | CASSLVIDTQYF | TGTGCCAGCAGCTTAGTAATAGATACGCAGTATTTT
TRBJ1-2 | TRBV5-1 | . | . | CASSSPQGGGYTF | TGCGCCAGCAGCTCCCCGCAGGGAGGAGGCTACACCTTC
TRBJ1-5 | TRBV7-9 | . | . | CASSLGSASSNQPQHF | TGTGCCAGCAGCTTAGGCAGTGCCTCGAGCAATCAGCCCCAGCATTTT
TRBJ1-1 | TRBV10-3 | . | TRBD1 | CAISAGTGSEAFF | TGTGCCATCAGTGCCGGGACAGGAAGTGAAGCTTTCTTT
TRBJ2-7 | TRBV5-6 | . | TRBD1 | CASSSTGYEQYF | TGTGCCAGCAGCTCGACAGGGTACGAGCAGTACTTC
TRBJ2-7 | TRBV5-4 | . | . | CASSLFQGSEQYF | TGTGCCAGCAGCTTGTTCCAGGGGAGCGAGCAGTACTTC